The clone carrying this TCR beta chain was seen a few times. The CDR3 covers 14 residues. CDR1 SGDLS and CDR2 YYNGEE come from the germline V gene. The ends were cut back, 0 bases at V and 5 bases at J, with 11 bases in the middle. What the recovered Cohort 3 donors had was two negative PCRs, clearance, or symptom resolution. In the study's own analysis: Counts of nucleated cells, estimated from reference gene primer amplification, were obtained. Profiling relied on immunoSEQ multiplex PCR, and the TCRdb table lists in-frame clones only, not all of them. That table is the source of V, J and clone size, and D and trimming were worked out from the DNA. The repertoire includes 180,000 or so clones, approximately 89% of them detected once, and 0.77% sits in the top ten. The data originate from a study of blood T cell repertoires in COVID-19. Overall study: T cells, B-cell-depleted T cells, or PBMCs supplied cDNA or gDNA.

The sequencing input was PBMCs or T cells enriched from blood (not recorded which). This clonotype was obtained from a woman between 18 and 30 years old who had recovered from COVID-19. The gene calls are TRBV9 and TRBJ1-2, with D tentatively TRBD1 (5 bases). The CDR3 coding sequence is TGTGCCAGCAGCGTAGGACCAGGGTGGTATGGCTACACCTTC. Its translation: CASSVGPGWYGYTF.